This T cell receptor (beta chain) is drawn from a study of shared clonotypes between healthy human individuals. Overall study findings and caveats: The generation probabilities recorded for non-shared clonotypes fell below those of clonotypes shared by all four donors.

Healthy adults negative for HIV, lacking recent acute infections or vaccinations, served as donors. Everyone who donated was a Caucasian adult who lived in Nashville, Tennessee. Points on this clone: What it binds is unknown. At one end, the junction sequence differs from germline, possibly due to a read error.

CDR1 is SGHTA and CDR2 is FQGNSA in the germline V gene. CDR3 length: 15 amino acids. The repertoire was sequenced with immunoSEQ multiplex PCR; TCRdb's copy has only in-frame clones and lacks some. The table shows about 980,000 clones, with around 80% occurring only once. Input material: memory CD4+ T cells sorted from blood. Noted subset: CD45RA-negative fraction. This TCR derives from a man aged 18 to 35 in good health. The chain couples TRBV7-2 to TRBJ2-1; 8 bases fit TRBD2. CDR3 loop: CASSFGSGRSNGQFF. For the CDR3, the DNA is TGTGCCAGCAGCTTTGGAAGCGGGAGAAGTAATGGGCAGTTCTTC.